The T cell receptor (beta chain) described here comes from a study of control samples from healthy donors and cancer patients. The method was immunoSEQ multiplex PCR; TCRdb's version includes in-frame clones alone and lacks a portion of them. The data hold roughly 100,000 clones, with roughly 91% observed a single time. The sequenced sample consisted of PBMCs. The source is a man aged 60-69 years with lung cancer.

CDR3 nucleotide sequence: TGTGCCAGCAGTCCAGGGACGTTCACCTCTGGAAACACCATATATTTT. Its protein is CASSPGTFTSGNTIYF. J is TRBJ1-3 and V is TRBV27; maybe TRBD1 (5 bases). CDR1 and CDR2 (germline): MNHEY, SMNVEV (reference sequence). The V and J ends lost 5 bases and 0 bases respectively, with 14 bases between them. The length of the CDR3 is 16 residues.